Each of the 9 T cell receptor beta chains below was sequenced from the same sample in a study of T cell responses to AZD1222 COVID-19 vaccine. Using immunoSEQ multiplex PCR, the repertoire was profiled, and TCRdb retains in-frame clones only, with some absent. The table shows around 100,000 clones, with almost 85% occurring only once. This specimen was peripheral blood, taken on day 0 of AZD1222 vaccination. The receptor set was obtained from an adult in good health.

As DNA, the CDR3 is TGTGCCACCACCGACCTGACGAACACCGGGGAGCTGTTTTTT. It translates to CATTDLTNTGELFF. This sequence joins TRBV19 and TRBJ2-2; D is undetermined. Germline values: CDR1 LNHDA, CDR2 SQIVND (reference sequence). Between the trimmed V and J ends, which lost 10 bases and 0 bases, there was a span of 12 bases. This CDR3 is built from 14 residues.

This chain links TRBV19 with TRBJ2-1; TRBD1 matches 7 bases. In germline, CDR1 is LNHDA, CDR2 SQIVND (reference sequence). V lost 8 bases to trimming and J lost 4 bases; unmatched junction nucleotides: 11. The length of the CDR3 is 15 residues. CDR3 sequence (DNA): TGTGCCAGTTCAACAGGGGCTCTCCCGTACAATGAGCAGTTCTTC. It is translated as CASSTGALPYNEQFF.

The chain uses TRBV12-3 or TRBV12-4 and TRBJ1-1; D is ambiguous. This CDR3 region has 11 residues. Trimming took off 3 bases at V and 8 bases at J, with 7 bases between the two ends. CDR3 sequence: CASSFAREAFF. DNA of the CDR3: TGTGCCAGCAGTTTCGCCAGGGAAGCTTTCTTT.

J is TRBJ1-1 and V is TRBV11-3; TRBD1 is a possible D gene (5 bases). This CDR3 region has 15 residues. Trimming took off 5 bases at V and 1 base at J, with 14 bases between the two ends. Looked up from germline, CDR1 is SGHNT and CDR2 is YENEEA. The CDR3 bases are TGTGCCAGCAGCCCAGGACGGGGGAGGAACACTGAAGCTTTCTTT. Encoded protein: CASSPGRGRNTEAFF.

This clone was recorded once. This chain uses TRBV5-4 with TRBJ2-3, with D maybe TRBD2 (5 bases). The CDR3 length is 15 residues. Germline CDR1 and CDR2: SGHNT and YYREEE (reference sequence). V was trimmed by 2 bases and J by 4 bases, leaving 14 bases between them. CDR3 amino acids: CASSFASGTADTQYF. The CDR3 DNA sequence: TGTGCCAGCAGCTTTGCTTCGGGAACGGCAGATACGCAGTATTTT.

This rearrangement joins TRBV11-3 to TRBJ2-1; D not certain. Trimming took 7 bases from V and 2 from J, leaving 15 bases between them. Germline assignment: CDR1 SGHNT and CDR2 YENEEA. CDR3 length: 15 amino acids. In DNA, the CDR3 is TGTGCCAGCACTCTGAGGTTACCCGCCTACAATGAGCAGTTCTTC. This sequence encodes CASTLRLPAYNEQFF.

The chain is built from TRBV6-2 or TRBV6-3 and TRBJ1-1; D not certain. V gave up 0 bases and J gave up 0 bases, with 8 bases separating them. Germline V gene sequence: CDR1 MNHEY, CDR2 SVGEGT. This CDR3 is 15 amino acids long. The CDR3 coding sequence is TGTGCCAGCAGTTACTCCCGGCTCATGAACACTGAAGCTTTCTTT. Protein product: CASSYSRLMNTEAFF.

V gene TRBV6-5 combines with J gene TRBJ1-1, with D possibly matching TRBD1 (6 bases). V lost 11 bases and J lost 1, with 14 bases in between. There are 13 residues in the CDR3. Looked up from germline, CDR1 is MNHEY and CDR2 is SVGAGI. CDR3: CASRGGGNTEAFF. CDR3 in DNA: TGTGCCTCCCGGGGGGGCGGGAACACTGAAGCTTTCTTT.

V and J are TRBV6-6 and TRBJ1-1; D gene uncertain. The CDR3 extends over 10 amino acids. The germline V gene encodes CDR1 MNHNY and CDR2 SVGAGI (reference sequence). The ends were cut back, 10 bases at V and 4 bases at J, with 7 bases in the middle. CDR3 nucleotide sequence: TGTGCCACCTTGGGCACTGAAGCTTTCTTT. The encoded protein is CATLGTEAFF.